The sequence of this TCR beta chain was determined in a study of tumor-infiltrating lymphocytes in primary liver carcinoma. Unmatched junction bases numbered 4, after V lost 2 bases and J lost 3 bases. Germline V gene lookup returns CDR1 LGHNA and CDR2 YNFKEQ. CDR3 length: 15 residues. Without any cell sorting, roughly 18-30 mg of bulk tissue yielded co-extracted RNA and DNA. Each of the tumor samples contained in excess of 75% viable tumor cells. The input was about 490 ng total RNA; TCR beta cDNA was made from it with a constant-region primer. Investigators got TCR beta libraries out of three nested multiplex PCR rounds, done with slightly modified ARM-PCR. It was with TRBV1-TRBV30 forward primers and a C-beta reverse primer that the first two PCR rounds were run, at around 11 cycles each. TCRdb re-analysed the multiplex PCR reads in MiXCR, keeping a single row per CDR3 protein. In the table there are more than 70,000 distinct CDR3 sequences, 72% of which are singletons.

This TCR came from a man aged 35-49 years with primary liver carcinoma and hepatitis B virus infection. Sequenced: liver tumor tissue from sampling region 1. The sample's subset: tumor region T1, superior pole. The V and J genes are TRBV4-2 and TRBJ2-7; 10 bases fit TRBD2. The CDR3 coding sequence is TGTGCCAGCAGCCAAAGAGCGGGAGGGATCTACGAGCAGTACTTC. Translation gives CASSQRAGGIYEQYF.